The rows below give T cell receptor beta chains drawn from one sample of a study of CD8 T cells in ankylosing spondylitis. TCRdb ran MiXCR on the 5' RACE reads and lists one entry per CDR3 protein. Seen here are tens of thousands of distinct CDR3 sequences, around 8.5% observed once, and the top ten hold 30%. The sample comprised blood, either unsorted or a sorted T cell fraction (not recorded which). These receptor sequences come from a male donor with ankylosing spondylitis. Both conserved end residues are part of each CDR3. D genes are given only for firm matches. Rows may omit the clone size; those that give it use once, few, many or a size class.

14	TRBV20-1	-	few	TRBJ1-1	TGCAGTGCTAGAGATCCGGAGGTGAACACTGAAGCTTTCTTT	CSARDPEVNTEAFF
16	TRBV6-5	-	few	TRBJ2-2	TGTGCCAGCAGTTACTCGACCCAGGGGTACGCCGGGGAGCTGTTTTTT	CASSYSTQGYAGELFF
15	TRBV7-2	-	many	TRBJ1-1	TGTGCCAGCAGCTTAGCGCTCCCAGGCAGGACTGAAGCTTTCTTT	CASSLALPGRTEAFF
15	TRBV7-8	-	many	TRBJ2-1	TGTGCCAGCAGCTACCTCGCAGGGACCTACAATGAGCAGTTCTTC	CASSYLAGTYNEQFF
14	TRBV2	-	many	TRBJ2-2	TGTGCCAATCAGGTTAAGGCGGACACCGGGGAGCTGTTTTTT	CANQVKADTGELFF
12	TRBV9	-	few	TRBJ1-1	TGTGCCAGCAGCCACCGGGAGCCTGAAGCTTTCTTT	CASSHREPEAFF
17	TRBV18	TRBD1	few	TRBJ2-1	TGTGCCAGCTCACCTCCCCGGGTCGGACAGGGGTTAAATGAGCAGTTCTTC	CASSPPRVGQGLNEQFF
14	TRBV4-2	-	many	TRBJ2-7	TGTGCCAGCAGCCAATCAATGGGGGCCCACGAGCAGTACTTC	CASSQSMGAHEQYF
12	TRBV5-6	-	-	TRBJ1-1	TGTGCCAGCAGCGAGGGTGGCACTGAAGCTTTCTTT	CASSEGGTEAFF
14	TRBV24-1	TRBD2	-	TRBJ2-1	TGTGCCACCAGTGAATTAGCGGGAAACAATGAGCAGTTCTTC	CATSELAGNNEQFF
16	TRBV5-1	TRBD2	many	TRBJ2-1	TGCGCCAGCAGCGCGGGGACTAGCGGCCGATACAATGAGCAGTTCTTC	CASSAGTSGRYNEQFF
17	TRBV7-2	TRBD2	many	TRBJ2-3	TGTGCCAGCAGCTCAACTGGCGGGAGGTTCCCCACAGATACGCAGTATTTT	CASSSTGGRFPTDTQYF
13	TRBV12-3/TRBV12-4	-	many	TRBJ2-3	TGTGCCAGCAGCCCGGTGAGCACAGATACGCAGTATTTT	CASSPVSTDTQYF
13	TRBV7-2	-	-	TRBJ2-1	TGTGCCAGCAGCTGGGGACTCCACAATGAGCAGCTCTTC	CASSWGLHNEQLF
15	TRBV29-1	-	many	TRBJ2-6	TGCAGCGTTGAAGGAGACATCGGAGGGGCCAACGTCCTGACTTTC	CSVEGDIGGANVLTF
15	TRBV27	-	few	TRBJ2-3	TGTGCCAGCAGTTTATTGGGCCTGGAGGGAGATACGCAGTATTTT	CASSLLGLEGDTQYF
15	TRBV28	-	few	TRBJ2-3	TGTGCCAGCAGTTTTCTGGTGCAGCACACAGATACGCAGTATTTT	CASSFLVQHTDTQYF
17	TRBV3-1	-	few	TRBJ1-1	TGTGCCAGCAGCCAAACCGGGTTAAAACTGGAGGGCACTGAAGCTTTCTTT	CASSQTGLKLEGTEAFF
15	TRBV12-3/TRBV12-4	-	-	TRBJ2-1	TGTGCCAGCAGCCCTCCGGGGAGAGCCTACAATGAGCAGTTCTTC	CASSPPGRAYNEQFF
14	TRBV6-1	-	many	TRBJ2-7	TGTGCCAGTACCGTAGCCGGGAGCCTCAACGAGCAGTACTTC	CASTVAGSLNEQYF
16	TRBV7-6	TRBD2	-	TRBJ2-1	TGTGCCAGCAGCTTATGGGGTAGCGGGAGTTTGAATGAGCAGTTCTTC	CASSLWGSGSLNEQFF
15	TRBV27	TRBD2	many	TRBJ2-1	TGTGCCAGCAGTCCAATAGCGGGAGGGCTTGGTGAGCAGTTCTTC	CASSPIAGGLGEQFF
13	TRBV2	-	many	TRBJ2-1	TGTGCCAGCAGTGAAGACGGCTACAATGAGCAGTTCTTC	CASSEDGYNEQFF
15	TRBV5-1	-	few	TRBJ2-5	TGCGCCAGCAGCTTGGATAGGCAGGGTACAGAGACCCAGTACTTC	CASSLDRQGTETQYF
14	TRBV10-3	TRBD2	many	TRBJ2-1	TGTGCCATCAGTGAGCCTAGCGGGAGCTCTGAGCAGTTCTTC	CAISEPSGSSEQFF
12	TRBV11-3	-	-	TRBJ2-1	TGTGCCAGCAGCTTCGCTAGGAATGAGCAGTTCTTC	CASSFARNEQFF
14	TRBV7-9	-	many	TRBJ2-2	TGTGCCAGCAGCTTAGAACTGTACACCGGGGAGCTGTTTTTT	CASSLELYTGELFF
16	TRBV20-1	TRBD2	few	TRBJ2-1	TGCAGTGCCATCGCCCCTAGCGGGAGGCTAACCAATGAGCAGTTCTTC	CSAIAPSGRLTNEQFF
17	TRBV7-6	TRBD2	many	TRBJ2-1	TGTGCCAGCAGCCGTGGACTAGCGGGAGAGTCCTACAATGAGCAGTTCTTC	CASSRGLAGESYNEQFF
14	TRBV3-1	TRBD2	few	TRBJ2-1	TGTGCCAGCAGCCTTCCCCTAGCGGGAGGTGAGCAGTTCTTC	CASSLPLAGGEQFF
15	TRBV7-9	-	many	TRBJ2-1	TGTGCCAGCAGCTTAGGCGGTTACCCGTACAATGAGCAGTTCTTC	CASSLGGYPYNEQFF
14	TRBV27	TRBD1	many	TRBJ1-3	TGTGCCAGCAGTCCAGACAGGGAGGGAAACACCATATATTTT	CASSPDREGNTIYF
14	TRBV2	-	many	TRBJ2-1	TGTGCCAGCAGTGCCAGCGACTCCTACAATGAGCAGTTCTTC	CASSASDSYNEQFF
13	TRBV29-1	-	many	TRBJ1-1	TGCAGCGTTGAAGTTGGGCAGGGGCCTGAAGCTTTCTTT	CSVEVGQGPEAFF
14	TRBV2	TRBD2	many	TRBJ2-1	TGTGCCATGAGCGGGAGGGTAAACTACAATGAGCAGTTCTTC	CAMSGRVNYNEQFF
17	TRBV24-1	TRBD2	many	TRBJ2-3	TGTGCCACCAGTGATCTAACTAGCGGGAATCTGAGAGATACGCAGTATTTT	CATSDLTSGNLRDTQYF
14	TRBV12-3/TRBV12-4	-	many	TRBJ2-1	TGTGCCAGCAGTTTTGGGGACACAAACAATGAGCAGTTCTTC	CASSFGDTNNEQFF
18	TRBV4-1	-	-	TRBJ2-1	TGCGCCAGCAGCCAACACCTCGGCGGGTCCAGGAGCCTCAGTGAGCAGTTCTTC	CASSQHLGGSRSLSEQFF
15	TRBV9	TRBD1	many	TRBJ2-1	TGTGCCAGCAGCGCCAGGGACAGGGGGTACAATGAGCAGTTCTTC	CASSARDRGYNEQFF
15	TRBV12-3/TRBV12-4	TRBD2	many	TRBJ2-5	TGTGCCAGCAGTGCCATAGCGGGAGGTGCCGAGACCCAGTACTTC	CASSAIAGGAETQYF
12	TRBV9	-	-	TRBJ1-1	TGTGCCAGCCAGGGGATGAACACTGAAGCTTTCTTT	CASQGMNTEAFF
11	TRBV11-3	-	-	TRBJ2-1	TGTGCCAGCAGCAGGGGCCCTGAGCAGTTCTTC	CASSRGPEQFF
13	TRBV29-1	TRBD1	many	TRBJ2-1	TGCAGCTTCCAGGGGGTGGCCTACAATGAGCAGTTCTTC	CSFQGVAYNEQFF
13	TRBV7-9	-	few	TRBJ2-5	TGTGCCAGCAGCCCCCAAGCCGAAGAGACCCAGTACTTC	CASSPQAEETQYF
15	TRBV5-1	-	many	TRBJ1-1	TGCGCCAGCAGCTTACAGAGCGGCAAAAACACTGAAGCTTTCTTT	CASSLQSGKNTEAFF
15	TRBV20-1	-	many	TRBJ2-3	TGCAGTGCTAGGGATGCTTGGGGTCCCGCAGATACGCAGTATTTT	CSARDAWGPADTQYF
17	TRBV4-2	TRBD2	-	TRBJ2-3	TGTGCCAGCAGCCAAGCGTCGGCGCGGGAGGGCTTAAATACGCAGTATTTT	CASSQASAREGLNTQYF
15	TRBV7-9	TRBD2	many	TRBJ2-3	TGTGCCAGCAGCTTAGTCACTAGCGGCACAGATACGCAGTATTTT	CASSLVTSGTDTQYF
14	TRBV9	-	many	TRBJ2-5	TGTGCCAGCAGCACCAGGGAGGGGGCGGAGACCCAGTACTTC	CASSTREGAETQYF
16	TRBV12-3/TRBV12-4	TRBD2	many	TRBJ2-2	TGTGCCAGCAGTTTTTGGCTAGCGGGGAACACCGGGGAGCTGTTTTTT	CASSFWLAGNTGELFF
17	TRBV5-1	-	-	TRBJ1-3	TGCGCCAGCAGCAACCCCCCGGGATCCGTCTCTGGAAACACCATATATTTT	CASSNPPGSVSGNTIYF
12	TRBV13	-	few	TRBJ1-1	TGTGCCAGCAGTCATAGGTTCACTGAAGCTTTCTTT	CASSHRFTEAFF
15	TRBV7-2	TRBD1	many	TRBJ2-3	TGTGCCAGCAGCGAAACGACAGGGGGCACAGATACGCAGTATTTT	CASSETTGGTDTQYF